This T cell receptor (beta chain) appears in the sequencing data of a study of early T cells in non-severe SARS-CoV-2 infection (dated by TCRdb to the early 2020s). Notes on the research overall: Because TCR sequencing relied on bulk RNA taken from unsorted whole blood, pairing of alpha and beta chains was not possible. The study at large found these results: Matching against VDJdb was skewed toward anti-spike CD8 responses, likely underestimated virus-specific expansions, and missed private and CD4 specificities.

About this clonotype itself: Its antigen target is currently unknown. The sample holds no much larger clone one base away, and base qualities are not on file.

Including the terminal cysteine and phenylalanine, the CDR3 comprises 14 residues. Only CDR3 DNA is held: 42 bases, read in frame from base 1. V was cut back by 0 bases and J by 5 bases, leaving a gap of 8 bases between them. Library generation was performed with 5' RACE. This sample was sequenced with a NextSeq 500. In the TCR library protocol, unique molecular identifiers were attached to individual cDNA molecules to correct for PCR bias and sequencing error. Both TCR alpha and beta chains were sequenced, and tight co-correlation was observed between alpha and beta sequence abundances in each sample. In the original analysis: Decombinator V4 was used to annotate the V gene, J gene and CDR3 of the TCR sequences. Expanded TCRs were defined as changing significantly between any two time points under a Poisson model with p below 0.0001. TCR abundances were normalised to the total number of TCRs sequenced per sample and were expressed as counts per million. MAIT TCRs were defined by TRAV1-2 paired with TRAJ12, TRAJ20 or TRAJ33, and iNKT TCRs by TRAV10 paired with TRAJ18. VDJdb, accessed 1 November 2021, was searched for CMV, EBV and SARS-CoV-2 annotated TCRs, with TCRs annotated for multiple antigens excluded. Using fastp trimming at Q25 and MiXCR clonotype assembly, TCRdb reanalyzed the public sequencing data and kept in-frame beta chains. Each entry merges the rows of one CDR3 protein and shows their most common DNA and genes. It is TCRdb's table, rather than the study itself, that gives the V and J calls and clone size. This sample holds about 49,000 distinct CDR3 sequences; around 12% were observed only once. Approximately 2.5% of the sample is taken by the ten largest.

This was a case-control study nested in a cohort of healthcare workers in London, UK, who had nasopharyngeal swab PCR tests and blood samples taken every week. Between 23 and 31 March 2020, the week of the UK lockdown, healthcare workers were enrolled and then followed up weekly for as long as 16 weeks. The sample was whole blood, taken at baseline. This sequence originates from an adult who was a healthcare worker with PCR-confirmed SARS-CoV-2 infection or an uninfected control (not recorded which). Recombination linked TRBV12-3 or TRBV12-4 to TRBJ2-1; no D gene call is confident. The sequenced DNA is TGTGCCAGCAGTTTAGCGTACGGACACAATGAGCAGTTCTTC. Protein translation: CASSLAYGHNEQFF.